Below are 20 T cell receptor beta chains sequenced from a single sample in a study of early T cells in non-severe SARS-CoV-2 infection. MiXCR, run by TCRdb on the 5' RACE reads, gives a single entry per CDR3 protein. The sample lists some 37,000 distinct CDR3 sequences; about 9.3% were seen once. Material for sequencing was whole blood. The receptors come from an adult who was a healthcare worker with PCR-confirmed SARS-CoV-2 infection or an uninfected control (not recorded which).

This rearrangement joins TRBV12-3 or TRBV12-4 to TRBJ2-1; 7 bases map to TRBD2. V trimming: 8 bases; J trimming: 2 bases; junction bases outside the gene matches: 9. CDR3 length: 15 amino acids. The CDR3 protein is CASRTAGETYNEQFF. Here the CDR3 DNA reads TGTGCCAGCCGGACGGCGGGGGAGACCTACAATGAGCAGTTCTTC.

This clonotype was seen at least ten times. Here the CDR3 DNA reads TGCGCCAGCAGTGAGTCCCTTGCCTCGACGGCTCAGTACTTC. Translation gives CASSESLASTAQYF. The V gene is TRBV10-1, the J gene TRBJ2-7; no clear D gene. V was trimmed by 0 bases and J by 10 bases, leaving 16 bases between them. The length of the CDR3 is 14 residues. The germline CDR1 and CDR2 sequences are WNHNN and SYGVQD (reference sequence).

This clonotype was recorded at least ten times. This chain uses TRBV6-1 with TRBJ1-6; no definite D call. The V gene lost 2 bases and the J gene lost 9 bases, with 11 bases spanning the gap. The CDR3 runs to 14 residues. Looked up from germline, CDR1 is MNHNS and CDR2 is SASEGT. CDR3 coding DNA: TGTGCCAGCAGTGAATTAACAGAAAGTTCACCCCTCCACTTT. Translating gives CASSELTESSPLHF.

This CDR3 is CASSPEGRGGYGYTF. The CDR3 DNA is TGTGCCAGCAGTCCCGAGGGGCGGGGCGGCTATGGCTACACCTTC. The genes are TRBV6-1 and TRBJ1-2, with D possibly TRBD1 on 5 matching bases. V was cut by 5 bases and J by 4 bases, with 17 bases left in between. CDR1 and CDR2 from the germline V gene are MNHNS and SASEGT. The CDR3 totals 15 residues.

As for this clonotype: One base away lies a much larger clone, so this may be a sequencing read error. The J gene is TRBJ2-5, the V gene TRBV12-3 or TRBV12-4; D is uncertain. This CDR3 region has 11 residues. Trimming pared 8 bases from V and 2 bases from J, leaving 6 bases between. DNA for the CDR3: TGTGCCAGCGGTCAACAAGAGACCCAGTACTTC. Translated: CASGQQETQYF.

This clonotype was detected a few times. V and J are TRBV6-5 and TRBJ1-1, with 7 nucleotides matching TRBD1. The CDR3 is 15 residues long. Germline values: CDR1 MNHEY, CDR2 SVGAGI. V lost 7 bases and J lost 1; bases outside the gene matches: 9. The CDR3 reads CASTYPGGGNTEAFF. In DNA, the CDR3 is TGTGCCAGCACCTACCCAGGGGGGGGGAACACTGAAGCTTTCTTT.

This clonotype came up many times. The genes are TRBV19 and TRBJ1-6, with TRBD1 as a possible D gene (5 bases). The CDR3 consists of 14 residues. Germline CDR1 is LNHDA and CDR2 is SQIVND (reference sequence). V lost 5 bases and J lost 5, with 10 bases in between. As DNA, the CDR3 is TGTGCCAGTAGTTTGACAGTAAATAATTCACCCCTCCACTTT. Its translation is CASSLTVNNSPLHF.

This clonotype was observed a handful of times. The rearrangement uses TRBV15 and TRBJ2-5, with D perhaps given as TRBD1 or TRBD2 (5 bases each). The CDR3 is made up of 15 amino acids. The germline V and J ends were trimmed by 0 bases and 5 bases, with 13 bases remaining between them. In germline, CDR1 is LNHNV, CDR2 YYDKDF (reference sequence). The CDR3 spells CATSRDYGAGETQYF. The CDR3 DNA follows: TGTGCCACCAGCAGAGATTACGGGGCAGGGGAGACCCAGTACTTC.

Many counts were recorded for this clonotype. The chain combines TRBV7-8 with TRBJ2-7; perhaps TRBD2 as D (6 bases). Germline V gives CDR1 SGHVS, CDR2 FQNEAQ. This CDR3 comprises 14 residues. The ends were cut back, 4 bases at V and 6 bases at J, with 16 bases in the middle. DNA of the CDR3: TGTGCCAGCAGCTCACGGATCCGGGGACTCGAGCAGTACTTC. It is translated as CASSSRIRGLEQYF. The complete variable domain, with remaining parts taken from reference TRBV7-8 and TRBJ2-7, reads GAGVSQSPRYKVAKRGQDVALRCDPISGHVSLFWYQQALGQGPEFLTYFQNEAQLDKSGLPSDRFFAERPEGSVSTLKIQRTQQEDSAVYLCASSSRIRGLEQYFGPGTRLTVT.

This clonotype was seen repeatedly, ten times or more. The V and J genes are TRBV9 and TRBJ2-1, with TRBD2 identical over 9 bases. The V and J ends lost 0 bases and 2 bases, in that order; junction bases with no gene match: 6. CDR1 is SGDLS and CDR2 is YYNGEE in the germline V gene. The CDR3 contains 17 residues. The chain's CDR3 is CASSVEGSGRTYNEQFF. For the CDR3, the DNA is TGTGCCAGCAGCGTAGAGGGTAGCGGGAGAACCTACAATGAGCAGTTCTTC.

This clonotype occurred many times. The chain employs TRBV19 and TRBJ2-2; tentative D call: TRBD2 (6 bases). This CDR3 has 16 amino acids. Germline V gene sequence: CDR1 LNHDA, CDR2 SQIVND (reference sequence). Trimming removed 3 bases at V and 1 base at J, with 12 bases between. The CDR3 is CASSIGGPMNTGELFF. The CDR3, as DNA: TGTGCCAGTAGTATCGGGGGACCTATGAACACCGGGGAGCTGTTTTTT.

This clonotype was observed at least ten times. V usage is TRBV7-9 and J usage is TRBJ1-2, with a possible D match to TRBD1 (6 bases). The CDR3 extends over 16 amino acids. CDR1 is SEHNR, CDR2 FQNEAQ, per germline (reference sequence). V gave up 5 bases and J gave up 1 base, with 17 bases separating them. Written as DNA, the CDR3 is TGTGCCAGCAGCCGAGACCTGACAGGCGATAACTATGGCTACACCTTC. It yields the protein CASSRDLTGDNYGYTF.

The chain links TRBV29-1 to TRBJ2-3; unclear D gene. The V end lost 4 bases, the J end lost 2 bases, and 7 bases lay between the germline ends. This CDR3 comprises 12 residues. The germline V gene encodes CDR1 SQVTM and CDR2 ANQGSEA. The CDR3 nucleotides are TGCAGCGTTGTACAGCTCACAGATACGCAGTATTTT. This sequence encodes CSVVQLTDTQYF.

This clonotype was observed at least ten times. CDR3 sequence: CASSRQAGNTIYF. CDR3 coding DNA: TGTGCCAGCAGCCGACAGGCTGGAAACACCATATATTTT. The chain uses TRBV25-1 and TRBJ1-3; tentative D call: TRBD1 (6 bases). CDR1 MGHDK and CDR2 SYGVNS come from the germline V gene. Between the trimmed V and J ends, which lost 6 bases and 2 bases, there was a span of 8 bases. CDR3 length equals 13 residues. The full variable domain, its missing parts supplied by reference TRBV25-1 and TRBJ1-3, is EADIYQTPRYLVIGTGKKITLECSQTMGHDKMYWYQQDPGMELHLIHYSYGVNSTEKGDLSSESTVSRIRTEHFPLTLESARPSHTSQYLCASSRQAGNTIYFGEGSWLTVV.

At least ten counts were recorded for this clonotype. The chain carries TRBV6-5 and TRBJ1-4; D remains unclear. The V gene's germline CDR1 is MNHEY and CDR2 SVGAGI. The CDR3 is 13 amino acids. Trimming took 2 bases from V and 7 from J, leaving 8 bases between them. The CDR3 coding sequence is TGTGCCAGCAGTTACGGCCGGAGTGAAAAACTGTTTTTT. It is translated as CASSYGRSEKLFF.

In this sample, this clonotype turned up many times. The CDR3 region is CASSYSGQGGDEQFF. The DNA of the CDR3 is TGTGCCAGCAGTTACTCTGGACAGGGTGGGGATGAGCAGTTCTTC. The chain is built from TRBV6-6 and TRBJ2-1, with TRBD1 identical over 8 bases. This CDR3 spans 15 amino acids. After removal of 0 bases from V and 8 bases from J, the junction contained 6 bases not matched to a gene. CDR1 is MNHNY and CDR2 is SVGAGI in the germline V gene (reference sequence).

Turning to this clonotype: Just one base apart from a much larger clone, this may be a read error. Likely a read error: the CDR3 ends without its conserved phenylalanine or tryptophan. The chain uses TRBV14 and TRBJ2-5, with D perhaps matching TRBD1 (5 bases). Germline-derived CDR1 and CDR2 are SGHDN and FVKESK. Deletions cut 5 bases from V and 7 bases from J, with 14 bases between. The CDR3 has 13 residues. Here the CDR3 DNA reads TGTGCCAGCAGCGACAGACACGGTCGGACCCAGTACCTC. It codes for CASSDRHGRTQYL.

This clonotype has more than one count but fewer than ten. The rearrangement joins TRBV6-6 to TRBJ2-7; a possible D gene is TRBD2 (5 bases). Trimming removed 9 bases from V and 3 bases from J, with 18 bases in between. The CDR3 extends over 14 amino acids. Germline CDR1 is MNHNY and CDR2 is SVGAGI (reference sequence). DNA of the CDR3: TGTGCCAGTAACGATGAGAGGGTTAGCTACGAGCAGTACTTC. It codes for CASNDERVSYEQYF.

In its sample, this clonotype was seen many times. The chain links TRBV7-2 to TRBJ1-2, with D hard to call. CDR3 length: 14 amino acids. V lost 1 base and J 0 bases, leaving 6 bases between the germline ends. Germline assignment: CDR1 SGHTA and CDR2 FQGNSA. CDR3 region: CASSLDIANYGYTF. CDR3 sequence (DNA): TGTGCCAGCAGCTTAGACATAGCTAACTATGGCTACACCTTC. The entire variable domain, with the rest obtained from reference TRBV7-2 and TRBJ1-2, is as follows: GAGVSQSPSNKVTEKGKDVELRCDPISGHTALYWYRQSLGQGLEFLIYFQGNSAPDKSGLPSDRFSAERTGGSVSTLTIQRTQQEDSAVYLCASSLDIANYGYTFGSGTRLTVV.

The chain has TRBV7-2 and TRBJ2-3; possible D gene TRBD2, 6 bases. CDR1 and CDR2 from the germline V gene are SGHTA and FQGNSA. V lost 3 bases, J lost 3 bases, and 16 bases lay in between. The CDR3 has 16 residues. CDR3 sequence: CASSFPLGGRTDTQYF. The CDR3 DNA reads as TGTGCCAGCAGCTTCCCGTTGGGGGGTAGGACAGATACGCAGTATTTT.